One and the same sample provided the 15 T cell receptor beta chains below, sequenced in a study of blood T cell repertoires in COVID-19. The method was immunoSEQ multiplex PCR; TCRdb's version includes in-frame clones alone and lacks a portion of them. The profile covers under 300,000 clones, with 83% appearing a single time and around 5.2% taken by the ten largest. Sequencing was done on a sample of peripheral blood. The receptors stem from a human donor in a cohort sampled during active COVID-19.

This sequence joins TRBV19 and TRBJ2-5, with 7 bases identical to TRBD1. Germline assignment: CDR1 LNHDA and CDR2 SQIVND (reference sequence). The CDR3 is 16 amino acids. The J segment lost 1 base and the V segment lost 1 base, leaving 6 bases of the junction unmatched. This CDR3 is CASSIGATGIQETQYF. The DNA for the CDR3 is TGTGCCAGTAGTATAGGAGCGACAGGGATCCAAGAGACCCAGTACTTC.

This clone was found once. The chain links TRBV29-1 to TRBJ2-7, with 8 bases fitting TRBD1. V lost 5 bases and J lost 5; bases outside the gene matches: 8. Germline V CDR1 and CDR2: SQVTM, ANQGSEA. The CDR3 extends over 13 amino acids. CDR3 in amino acids: CSVKRQGRNEQYF. The CDR3 region has the DNA TGCAGCGTTAAGCGACAGGGGAGAAACGAGCAGTACTTC.

The V and J genes are TRBV5-6 and TRBJ2-2; no reliable D call. Germline CDR1 is SGHDT and CDR2 is YYEEEE. The ends were cut back, 0 bases at V and 1 base at J, with 7 bases in the middle. The CDR3 consists of 15 residues. The CDR3 coding sequence is TGTGCCAGCAGCTTGGTACAGCTGAACACCGGGGAGCTGTTTTTT. This translates into CASSLVQLNTGELFF.

The chain joins TRBV9 to TRBJ1-6; weak D call: TRBD1 (6 bases). Trimming removed 3 bases at V and 4 bases at J, with 17 bases between. The CDR3 extends over 17 amino acids. CDR1 SGDLS and CDR2 YYNGEE come from the germline V gene. This CDR3 is CASSGQWDTTYNSPLHF. The DNA of the CDR3 is TGTGCCAGCAGCGGACAATGGGACACCACTTATAATTCACCCCTCCACTTT.

The chain links TRBV11-2 to TRBJ2-6; D call uncertain. Germline assignment: CDR1 SGHAT and CDR2 FQNNGV. The CDR3 consists of 15 residues. The V end lost 1 base, the J end lost 2 bases, and 6 bases lay between the germline ends. CDR3 in amino acids: CASSLGTAGANVLTF. CDR3 bases: TGTGCCAGCAGCTTAGGTACGGCTGGGGCCAACGTCCTGACTTTC.

The V and J genes are TRBV2 and TRBJ2-1, with TRBD1 as a possible D gene (5 bases). The germline gives CDR1 SNHLY, CDR2 FYNNEI. The CDR3 covers 11 residues. The V end lost 7 bases, the J end lost 9 bases, and 10 bases lay between the germline ends. The CDR3, as DNA: TGTGCCAGCACAGGGTTCGGTGAGCAGTTCTTC. It codes for CASTGFGEQFF.

The chain combines TRBV6-5 with TRBJ2-2; 7 positions agree with TRBD2. This CDR3 has 13 residues. The V gene's germline CDR1 is MNHEY and CDR2 SVGAGI. The trim removed 6 bases at V and 9 bases at J, leaving 7 bases unmatched. As DNA, the CDR3 is TGTGCCAGCAGGTGGGGGGGAGAAAGGGAGCTGTTTTTT. This sequence encodes CASRWGGERELFF.

This clone was counted between two and nine times. The CDR3 reads CAITSTRNTEAFF. CDR3 in DNA: TGTGCCATCACTTCTACGAGGAACACTGAAGCTTTCTTT. The chain couples TRBV10-3 to TRBJ1-1; D is uncertain. The CDR3 spans 13 residues. Germline V lookup: CDR1 ENHRY, CDR2 SYGVKD. Trimming pared 7 bases from V and 1 base from J, leaving 10 bases between.

The chain recombines TRBV28 with TRBJ2-2; TRBD1 matches at 9 bases. CDR3 length equals 16 residues. Germline CDR1 MDHEN, CDR2 SYDVKM. The V gene end was trimmed by 2 bases and the J gene end by 6 bases; junction bases not matched to a gene: 7. The CDR3 region is CASSLQGTGYAGELFF. The CDR3 DNA is TGTGCCAGCAGTTTACAAGGGACAGGGTACGCCGGGGAGCTGTTTTTT.

The gene calls are TRBV27 and TRBJ1-6, with D unresolved. Between the trimmed V and J ends, which lost 6 bases and 2 bases, there was a span of 11 bases. Germline V gives CDR1 MNHEY, CDR2 SMNVEV (reference sequence). CDR3 length: 15 amino acids. The CDR3 protein is CASRSTGTYNSPLHF. In nucleotides, the CDR3 is TGTGCCAGCAGATCGACCGGGACCTATAATTCACCCCTCCACTTT.

The gene calls are TRBV3-1 (or the pseudogene TRBV3-2) and TRBJ2-1; 9 nucleotides line up with TRBD2. This CDR3 comprises 14 residues. Germline CDR1 is LGHDT and CDR2 is YNNKEL (reference sequence). The V segment lost 10 bases and the J segment 2 bases; nucleotides outside the gene matches: 6. This CDR3 is CATAVAGAYNEQFF. The CDR3 DNA sequence: TGTGCCACCGCCGTAGCGGGAGCCTACAATGAGCAGTTCTTC.

The chain combines TRBV5-1 with TRBJ2-5; 8 nucleotides match TRBD1. Per germline, CDR1 SGHRS and CDR2 YFSETQ. With 0 bases clipped from V and 1 base from J, the junction kept 5 bases outside the gene matches. CDR3 length: 16 residues. CDR3 sequence reads: CASSLGQGSGQETQYF. The DNA of the CDR3 is TGCGCCAGCAGCTTGGGACAGGGGTCAGGCCAAGAGACCCAGTACTTC.

The rearrangement joins TRBV10-2 to TRBJ1-5, with D possibly being TRBD1 (5 bases). Trimming pared 4 bases from V and 1 base from J, leaving 11 bases between. Per germline, CDR1 WSHSY and CDR2 SAAADI. The CDR3 spans 15 residues. The CDR3 here is CASSGQSPSNQPQHF. The CDR3 bases are TGCGCCAGCAGTGGACAGTCCCCCAGCAATCAGCCCCAGCATTTT.

V usage is TRBV11-2 and J usage is TRBJ1-1, with D possibly TRBD1 on 5 matching bases. CDR1 is SGHAT, CDR2 FQNNGV, per germline. V dropped 2 bases and J dropped 3 bases, with 16 bases sitting between them. The CDR3 totals 16 residues. CDR3 amino acids: CASSLSLRGSDTEAFF. The CDR3 DNA follows: TGTGCCAGCAGCTTATCACTTCGGGGGTCTGACACTGAAGCTTTCTTT.

The chain combines TRBV25-1 with TRBJ1-4; D is unresolved. V lost 2 bases and J 9 bases, leaving 10 bases between the germline ends. The CDR3 spans 13 residues. Germline V gives CDR1 MGHDK, CDR2 SYGVNS. As DNA, the CDR3 is TGTGCCAGCAGTGAAACCGGGATGAAAAAACTGTTTTTT. Translation: CASSETGMKKLFF.